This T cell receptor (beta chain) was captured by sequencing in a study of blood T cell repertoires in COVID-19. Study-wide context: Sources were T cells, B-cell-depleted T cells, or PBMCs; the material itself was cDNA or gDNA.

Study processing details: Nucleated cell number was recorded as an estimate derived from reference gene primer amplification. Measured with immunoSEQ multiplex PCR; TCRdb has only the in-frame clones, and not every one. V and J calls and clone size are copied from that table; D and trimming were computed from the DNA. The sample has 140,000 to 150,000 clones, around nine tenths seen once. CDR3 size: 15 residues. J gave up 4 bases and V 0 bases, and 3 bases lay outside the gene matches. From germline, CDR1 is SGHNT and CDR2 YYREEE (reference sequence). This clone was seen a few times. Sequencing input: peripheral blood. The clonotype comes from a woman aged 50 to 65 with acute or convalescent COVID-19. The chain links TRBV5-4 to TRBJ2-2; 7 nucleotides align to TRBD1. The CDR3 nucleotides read TGTGCCAGCAGCTTGGACAGGGGTGGCACCGGGGAGCTGTTTTTT. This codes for CASSLDRGGTGELFF.